The rows below give T cell receptor beta chains drawn from one sample of a study of T cell repertoires in cytomegalovirus infection. TCRdb analysed the reads with MiXCR anew, one entry per CDR3 protein. The sample shows about 140,000 distinct CDR3 sequences, roughly 6.5% of them seen only once. Sequencing was carried out using PBMCs. The origin of the receptors is a human donor in good health (CMV status not recorded). Some clones in this sample may be carry-over from other donors' samples. Both conserved end residues are part of each CDR3. The D gene is left open where the match is weak. A clone size is listed for some rows: how often the clone was seen (once, few, many), or a class if it is expanded.

TRBV28,NA,TRBD1,TRBJ2-4,CAAGDRKNIQYF,TGTGCCGCTGGGGACAGGAAAAACATTCAGTACTTC
TRBV11-2,many,NA,TRBJ1-4,CASSSGRLATNEKLFF,TGTGCCAGCAGCTCGGGACGGTTAGCAACTAATGAAAAACTGTTTTTT
TRBV7-2,many,TRBD2,TRBJ2-5,CASSRSSGSQETQYF,TGTGCCAGCAGCCGCTCTAGCGGGAGCCAAGAGACCCAGTACTTC
TRBV5-1,few,TRBD2,TRBJ2-1,CASSLGAGGPNEQFF,TGCGCCAGCAGCTTAGGAGCGGGGGGGCCCAATGAGCAGTTCTTC
TRBV7-2,many,NA,TRBJ1-2,CASSLVESLIQQLYGYTF,TGTGCCAGCAGCTTAGTAGAGTCTTTAATTCAGCAGCTCTATGGCTACACCTTC
TRBV7-6,few,TRBD1,TRBJ2-1,CASIQGDEQFF,TGTGCCAGCATTCAGGGGGATGAGCAGTTCTTC
TRBV5-6,few,TRBD1,TRBJ1-1,CASSLGTTGRTEAFF,TGTGCCAGCAGCTTGGGGACGACAGGGAGGACTGAAGCTTTCTTT
TRBV2,many,NA,TRBJ1-5,CASNAGFNQPQHF,TGTGCCAGCAACGCAGGGTTCAATCAGCCCCAGCATTTT
TRBV7-8,many,NA,TRBJ1-3,CATRRNSGNTIYF,TGTGCCACCCGACGGAACTCTGGAAACACCATATATTTT
TRBV11-3,many,TRBD2,TRBJ2-3,CASSFGLAGGTDTQYF,TGTGCCAGCAGCTTTGGGCTAGCGGGGGGCACAGATACGCAGTATTTT
TRBV15,few,TRBD2,TRBJ2-1,CATSRAAGGHHNEQFF,TGTGCCACCAGCAGAGCCGCGGGGGGGCACCACAATGAGCAGTTCTTC
TRBV20-1,many,TRBD2,TRBJ2-3,CSAPQAGITDTQYF,TGCAGTGCACCTCAAGCGGGGATCACAGATACGCAGTATTTT
TRBV20-1,many,NA,TRBJ1-6,CSASRGKNSPLHF,TGCAGTGCTTCTAGGGGGAAGAATTCACCCCTCCACTTT
TRBV20-1,NA,NA,TRBJ2-3,CSASKTSYTQYF,TGCAGTGCTAGTAAAACCTCCTATACGCAGTATTTT
TRBV5-1,many,TRBD1,TRBJ2-2,CASSLGQGSNTGELFF,TGCGCCAGCAGCCTTGGACAGGGGTCGAACACCGGGGAGCTGTTTTTT
TRBV4-3,NA,TRBD1,TRBJ1-5,CASTQGYSNQPQHF,TGCGCCAGCACACAGGGGTACAGCAATCAGCCCCAGCATTTT
TRBV6-1,many,NA,TRBJ2-5,CASSERGETQYF,TGTGCCAGCAGTGAACGGGGAGAGACCCAGTACTTC
TRBV7-2,NA,NA,TRBJ1-2,CASSFLGSGGYTF,TGTGCCAGCAGCTTCCTCGGAAGCGGCGGCTACACCTTC
TRBV28,NA,NA,TRBJ2-5,CASSKDGWGQETQYF,TGTGCCAGCAGTAAGGACGGATGGGGCCAAGAGACCCAGTACTTC
TRBV6-6,few,NA,TRBJ1-2,CASSYTGRADYTF,TGTGCCAGCAGTTACACAGGAAGGGCTGACTACACCTTC
TRBV7-8,many,NA,TRBJ1-2,CASSLGGTVDGYTF,TGTGCCAGCAGCTTAGGGGGGACGGTGGATGGCTACACCTTC
TRBV20-1,few,NA,TRBJ2-1,CSAPDSSGVKEQFF,TGCAGTGCCCCTGATTCGTCGGGGGTAAAAGAGCAGTTCTTC
TRBV7-3,many,NA,TRBJ1-2,CASSSGPAGYGYTF,TGTGCCAGCAGCTCGGGCCCAGCCGGCTATGGCTACACCTTC
TRBV2,many,NA,TRBJ2-3,CARSRGDTQYF,TGTGCCAGATCCCGGGGAGATACGCAGTATTTT
TRBV5-1,many,NA,TRBJ1-4,CASSRDFATNEKLFF,TGCGCCAGCAGTCGGGACTTTGCAACTAATGAAAAACTGTTTTTT
TRBV5-5,many,TRBD1,TRBJ2-1,CASSKTGDSYNEQFF,TGTGCCAGCAGCAAGACAGGGGACTCCTACAATGAGCAGTTCTTC
TRBV2,NA,NA,TRBJ1-1,CASRARDTPNTEAFF,TGTGCCAGCAGAGCCAGAGACACCCCGAACACTGAAGCTTTCTTT
TRBV6-2/TRBV6-3,few,NA,TRBJ1-4,CASSFDPANEKLFF,TGTGCCAGCAGTTTCGACCCGGCTAATGAAAAACTGTTTTTT
TRBV12-5,many,NA,TRBJ2-6,CASGLDRGPGANVLTF,TGTGCTAGTGGCCTCGACAGAGGGCCTGGGGCCAACGTCCTGACTTTC
TRBV5-4,many,TRBD1,TRBJ2-1,CASSSPGTGGSRANNEQFF,TGTGCCAGCAGCTCGCCGGGGACAGGGGGTTCTCGGGCGAACAATGAGCAGTTCTTC
TRBV6-5,many,NA,TRBJ1-1,CASSTGMNTEAFF,TGTGCCAGCAGTACGGGAATGAACACTGAAGCTTTCTTT
TRBV7-2,many,NA,TRBJ2-7,CASSFGGSAYEQYF,TGTGCCAGCAGCTTCGGGGGATCAGCCTACGAGCAGTACTTC
TRBV6-6,many,NA,TRBJ1-2,CASSHGTNYGYTF,TGTGCCAGCAGTCATGGAACTAACTATGGCTACACCTTC
TRBV10-3,many,NA,TRBJ2-3,CAISEDINQGSRDTQYF,TGTGCCATCAGTGAGGACATAAACCAGGGTTCCAGGGATACGCAGTATTTT
TRBV20-1,NA,TRBD2,TRBJ2-1,CSATFHGGAENEQFF,TGCAGTGCCACCTTCCACGGGGGGGCAGAGAATGAGCAGTTCTTC
TRBV7-2,many,TRBD1,TRBJ2-3,CASSPTGVRDTQYF,TGTGCCAGCAGCCCGACAGGGGTTAGAGATACGCAGTATTTT
TRBV5-6,NA,NA,TRBJ2-7,CASSWGRNEQYF,TGTGCCAGCAGCTGGGGGCGGAACGAGCAGTACTTC
TRBV7-2,many,NA,TRBJ2-7,CASSYPGHKTYEQYF,TGTGCCAGCAGCTATCCGGGACACAAAACCTACGAGCAGTACTTC
TRBV18,few,TRBD1,TRBJ2-1,CASSPGTGAFF,TGTGCCAGCTCACCAGGGACAGGGGCTTTCTTC
TRBV20-1,NA,NA,TRBJ2-3,CSAPPRLMSTDTQYF,TGCAGTGCCCCGCCCCGTCTGATGAGCACAGATACGCAGTATTTT
TRBV7-6,many,NA,TRBJ1-1,CASSLSHSMNTEAFF,TGTGCCAGCAGCTTAAGTCACAGTATGAACACTGAAGCTTTCTTT
TRBV7-2,many,TRBD1,TRBJ1-1,CASSLIPGQGAGTEAFF,TGTGCCAGCAGCCTTATTCCGGGACAGGGGGCTGGCACTGAAGCTTTCTTT
TRBV2,many,NA,TRBJ2-2,CASSLRGVTNTGELFF,TGTGCCAGCAGCCTAAGGGGGGTGACGAACACCGGGGAGCTGTTTTTT
TRBV7-2,many,TRBD2,TRBJ2-3,CASSPSGGMDTQYF,TGTGCCAGCAGCCCTAGCGGGGGAATGGATACGCAGTATTTT
TRBV18,NA,NA,TRBJ1-6,CASSPGVGNSPLHF,TGTGCCAGCTCACCAGGAGTCGGTAATTCACCCCTCCACTTT
TRBV6-2/TRBV6-3,many,NA,TRBJ2-2,CASSYRVPGELFF,TGTGCCAGCAGTTACAGGGTCCCCGGGGAGCTGTTTTTT
TRBV7-2,many,NA,TRBJ2-1,CASSLNARGGYNEQFF,TGTGCCAGCAGCTTAAATGCGAGGGGAGGTTACAATGAGCAGTTCTTC
TRBV20-1,few,TRBD2,TRBJ2-3,CSASIGGNTDTQYF,TGCAGTGCTAGCATCGGGGGGAATACAGATACGCAGTATTTT
TRBV28,many,NA,TRBJ1-1,CASSLYMSMAFEAFF,TGTGCCAGCAGTTTATATATGTCCATGGCATTTGAAGCTTTCTTT
TRBV4-2,few,NA,TRBJ2-3,CASSQESAAQADTQYF,TGTGCCAGCAGCCAAGAGAGCGCCGCGCAGGCAGATACGCAGTATTTT
TRBV28,few,NA,TRBJ2-3,CASSLSPPTNTQYF,TGTGCCAGCAGTTTGAGTCCCCCGACAAATACGCAGTATTTT
TRBV4-3,many,TRBD1,TRBJ1-1,CASSLGQGGNTEAFF,TGCGCCAGCAGCCTTGGACAGGGAGGAAACACTGAAGCTTTCTTT